The 5 T cell receptor beta chains below come from one sample, sequenced in a study of CXCR3-negative and CXCR3-positive naive CD8 T cells (dated by TCRdb to about 2019). General findings and caveats noted by the study authors: TRB CDR3s from CXCR3-positive naive cells showed higher hydrophobicity (lower Kidera factor 4), lower energy, and higher strength and volume indices than CXCR3-negative naive cells.

These TCRs' antigens remain unknown. TCRdb shows the sequencer as NextSeq 550. The Human TCR Profiling Kit (MiLaboratory) was used to make UMI-labeled 5' RACE TRB cDNA libraries. Following reprocessing of the reads by TCRdb, the data hold one row per CDR3 protein sequence and no DNA is available. The sample has tens of thousands of distinct CDR3 sequences on record. The top ten hold less than 0.65% of the sample. The sequenced sample was naive CXCR3+ CD8+ T cells from blood. The meaning of the sample's cell subset or site label: CD45RO-CCR7+CD27+CD95- naive CD8+ T cells expressing CXCR3 (TNR3+). These TCRs come from a human donor in good health. Some clones in this sample may be carry-over from other donors' samples.

The chain recombines TRBV29-1 with TRBJ2-2; TCRdb outputs TRBD1, but without DNA this stays unchecked. Germline V gives CDR1 SQVTM, CDR2 ANQGSEA. The CDR3 loop spans 12 amino acids. CDR3 residues: CSATGDTGELFF.

The chain joins TRBV7-2 to TRBJ2-7; the TCRdb call, TRBD2, lacks DNA for checking. This CDR3 spans 14 amino acids. Germline values: CDR1 SGHTA, CDR2 FQGNSA. CDR3 protein: CASSSRDWPYEQYF.

The V gene is TRBV7-8, the J gene TRBJ1-6. Germline-derived CDR1 and CDR2 are SGHVS and FQNEAQ. This CDR3 has 17 residues. CDR3 sequence reads: CASSLVPPTVLGSPLHF.

J is TRBJ2-3 and V is TRBV15; the D call from TCRdb, TRBD2, cannot be confirmed without DNA. This CDR3 has 18 amino acids. The germline V gene has CDR1 LNHNV and CDR2 YYDKDF (reference sequence). CDR3 protein: CATSRDPGTSGLTDTQYF.

CDR3 residues: CASSLTGTGPRHF. The rearrangement joins TRBV12-3 or TRBV12-4 to TRBJ1-5; the D call from TCRdb, TRBD1, cannot be confirmed without DNA. The CDR3 has 13 amino acids.